This T cell receptor beta chain was retrieved from a study of T and B cells in COVID-19 patients. Study as a whole: Blood was sampled from COVID-19 patients who were either actively infected or recovered. At median age roughly 31 years, recovered patients were younger than active-infection patients at 67.

This CDR3 contains 16 residues. V lost 1 base to trimming and J lost 6 bases, with 17 bases between them. Per the germline V gene, CDR1 is SGHNT and CDR2 is YYREEE (reference sequence). Blood genomic DNA input for TRB amplification was about 240-550 ng. As regards this clonotype: Antigen unknown.

Multiplex PCR with BIOMED2 TRB-A/B primer pools amplified TRB rearrangements. TCRdb re-called the multiplex PCR reads through MiXCR, storing one row per CDR3 protein. The sample includes 6,000 to 8,500 distinct CDR3 sequences, approximately 32% of them seen just once. Study outcomes and limitations: Active COVID-19 showed highly clonal TRB repertoires; recovery showed diversity and richness above healthy donors. Symptomatic-phase blood samples from mildly ill patients and early samples from severe cases were scarce.

The receptor's source is a human donor who had recovered from COVID-19. The sequenced sample was blood. This rearrangement joins TRBV5-4 to TRBJ2-1, with a possible D match to TRBD2 (5 bases). DNA of the CDR3: TGTGCCAGCAGCTTGACGGCCGCGGGTTTGAGCAATGAGCAGTTCTTC. It specifies CASSLTAAGLSNEQFF.